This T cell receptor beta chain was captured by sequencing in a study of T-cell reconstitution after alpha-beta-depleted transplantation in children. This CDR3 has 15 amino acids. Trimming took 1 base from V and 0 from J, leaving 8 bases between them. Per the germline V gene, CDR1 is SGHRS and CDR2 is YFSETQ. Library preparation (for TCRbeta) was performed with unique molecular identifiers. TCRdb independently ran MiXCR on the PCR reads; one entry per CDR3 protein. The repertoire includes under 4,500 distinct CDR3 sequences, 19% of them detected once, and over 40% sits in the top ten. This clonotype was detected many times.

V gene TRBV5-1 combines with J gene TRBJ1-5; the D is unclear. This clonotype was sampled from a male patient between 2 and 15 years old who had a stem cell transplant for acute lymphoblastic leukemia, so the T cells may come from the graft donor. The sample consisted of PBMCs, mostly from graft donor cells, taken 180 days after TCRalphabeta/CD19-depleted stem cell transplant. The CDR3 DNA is TGCGCCAGCAGCTTGAGCCCGGGTAGCAATCAGCCCCAGCATTTT. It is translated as CASSLSPGSNQPQHF. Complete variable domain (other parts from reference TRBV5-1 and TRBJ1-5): KAGVTQTPRYLIKTRGQQVTLSCSPISGHRSVSWYQQTPGQGLQFLFEYFSETQRNKGNFPGRFSGRQFSNSRSEMNVSTLELGDSALYLCASSLSPGSNQPQHFGDGTRLSIL.